This T cell receptor (beta chain) was recorded in a study of blood T cell repertoires in COVID-19. Study summary: The United States, Italy and Spain were the sources of the acute and convalescent COVID-19 samples. Sample material is recorded as cDNA or gDNA derived from T cells, B-cell-depleted T cells, or PBMCs.

As originally analysed: Quantification of nucleated cells was approximated via reference gene primer amplification. Assay used: immunoSEQ multiplex PCR; TCRdb lists only in-frame clones, some missing. That table supplies the V and J calls and clone size; D and trimming were determined from the DNA. This table holds about 220,000 clones, approximately 90% found once. Trimming stripped 5 bases from V and 9 bases from J, with 15 bases between. The V gene's germline CDR1 is SGHRS and CDR2 YFSETQ. The CDR3 contains 14 residues. The receptor comes from a man under 40 who had recovered from COVID-19. J is TRBJ1-6 and V is TRBV5-1, with D maybe TRBD1 (6 bases). Specimen: peripheral blood. CDR3: CASRTPGGLSPLHF. The CDR3 region has the DNA TGCGCCAGCAGAACACCGGGGGGCCTTTCACCCCTCCACTTT.